The entry below gives a single T cell receptor (beta chain) sequence along with its context. The antigen remains undetermined. This sample is drawn from a study of T cell responses to AZD1222 COVID-19 vaccine. Germline V gene data show CDR1 as ENHRY and CDR2 as SYGVKD. This CDR3 has 13 residues. The V end was cut by 0 bases, the J end by 10 bases, with 12 bases between. Study-wide results and limits: The breadth and depth of Spike-specific TCRs increased once two AZD1222 doses had been given. In all cases, repertoires were sampled only after the peak T cell response.

Produced via immunoSEQ multiplex PCR; TCRdb's table is partial and in-frame only. The sample yields 65,000 to 80,000 clones, roughly 87% seen once. The clonotype originates from an adult in good health. Sequenced material: peripheral blood, taken on day 0 of AZD1222 vaccination. The chain couples TRBV10-3 to TRBJ1-1, with a possible D match to TRBD1 (5 bases). CDR3 residues: CAISESGTTGAFF. CDR3 DNA sequence: TGTGCCATCAGTGAGTCAGGGACCACGGGAGCTTTCTTT.